Listed below are T cell receptor beta chains from one sample, sequenced in a study of shared clonotypes between healthy human individuals. The protocol was immunoSEQ multiplex PCR, while the TCRdb copy is restricted to in-frame clones and leaves out a portion. The sample includes about 2,500,000 clones, just over 90% of them seen just once. The sample comprised naive CD4+ T cells sorted from blood. These TCRs come from a man between 18 and 35 years old in good health. Both conserved end residues are part of each CDR3. Each record gives: V gene, D gene, clone size, J gene, CDR3 protein. D genes are given only for firm matches. Clone size appears in some rows only: once, few, many, or a class for an expanded clone.

v_gene: TRBV7-9
d_gene: TRBD1
abundance: .
j_gene: TRBJ2-5
CDR3aa: CASSSYGTDQETQYF

v_gene: TRBV25-1
d_gene: .
abundance: .
j_gene: TRBJ1-2
CDR3aa: CASSPLPGNYGYTF

v_gene: TRBV29-1
d_gene: .
abundance: .
j_gene: TRBJ2-1
CDR3aa: CSSGEKYNEQFF

v_gene: TRBV5-1
d_gene: .
abundance: .
j_gene: TRBJ1-1
CDR3aa: CASTSGLGAFF

v_gene: TRBV19
d_gene: TRBD1
abundance: .
j_gene: TRBJ2-2
CDR3aa: CASSVGQVGELFF

v_gene: TRBV7-6
d_gene: TRBD2
abundance: .
j_gene: TRBJ2-3
CDR3aa: CASSPAGTRTDTQYF

v_gene: TRBV10-2
d_gene: TRBD2
abundance: .
j_gene: TRBJ2-7
CDR3aa: CASSETSGGPGYEQYF

v_gene: TRBV6-6
d_gene: TRBD1
abundance: .
j_gene: TRBJ2-5
CDR3aa: CASNTPGGARETQYF

v_gene: TRBV5-4
d_gene: .
abundance: once
j_gene: TRBJ2-7
CDR3aa: CASSLDGFTYEQYF

v_gene: TRBV19
d_gene: TRBD2
abundance: once
j_gene: TRBJ2-1
CDR3aa: CASSFDTSGSGNEQFF

v_gene: TRBV5-4
d_gene: .
abundance: once
j_gene: TRBJ1-2
CDR3aa: CASRFRGGLRGYTF

v_gene: TRBV23-1
d_gene: TRBD2
abundance: .
j_gene: TRBJ2-7
CDR3aa: CASSQVSGGVSYEQYF

v_gene: TRBV2
d_gene: .
abundance: .
j_gene: TRBJ1-1
CDR3aa: CASTEGVYTEAFF

v_gene: TRBV5-1
d_gene: .
abundance: .
j_gene: TRBJ2-3
CDR3aa: CASSYGRGNTDTQYF

v_gene: TRBV18
d_gene: TRBD1
abundance: .
j_gene: TRBJ1-2
CDR3aa: CASSPMGQENYGYTF

v_gene: TRBV10-2
d_gene: .
abundance: .
j_gene: TRBJ2-2
CDR3aa: CASSVFRQTGELFF

v_gene: TRBV30
d_gene: .
abundance: .
j_gene: TRBJ1-2
CDR3aa: CAWTQKNYGYTF

v_gene: TRBV2
d_gene: .
abundance: .
j_gene: TRBJ2-1
CDR3aa: CASSELSSPLGEQFF

v_gene: TRBV9
d_gene: .
abundance: .
j_gene: TRBJ2-7
CDR3aa: CASSVEVSMSGEQYF

v_gene: TRBV30
d_gene: .
abundance: few
j_gene: TRBJ1-4
CDR3aa: CAWSGVQEKLFF

v_gene: TRBV29-1
d_gene: TRBD1
abundance: .
j_gene: TRBJ2-5
CDR3aa: CSVGARQGLGETQYF

v_gene: TRBV6-4
d_gene: .
abundance: .
j_gene: TRBJ1-1
CDR3aa: CASPPGRDLTNTEAFF

v_gene: TRBV2
d_gene: TRBD2
abundance: once
j_gene: TRBJ2-1
CDR3aa: CASKQREAPLSYNEQFF

v_gene: TRBV7-9
d_gene: .
abundance: .
j_gene: TRBJ1-2
CDR3aa: CASSLSATYGGYTF

v_gene: TRBV4-1
d_gene: .
abundance: .
j_gene: TRBJ1-6
CDR3aa: CASSQRTVPKAYNSPLHF

v_gene: TRBV4-1
d_gene: .
abundance: .
j_gene: TRBJ2-5
CDR3aa: CASSPSPRLRVIQETQYF

v_gene: TRBV10-2
d_gene: TRBD1
abundance: .
j_gene: TRBJ1-5
CDR3aa: CASKGQVGDSNQPQHF

v_gene: TRBV30
d_gene: .
abundance: .
j_gene: TRBJ2-7
CDR3aa: CAWSRKGPTYEQYF

v_gene: TRBV7-9
d_gene: .
abundance: .
j_gene: TRBJ2-5
CDR3aa: CASSSLETQYF

v_gene: TRBV5-4
d_gene: .
abundance: .
j_gene: TRBJ1-4
CDR3aa: CASSLDTVTNEKLFF

v_gene: TRBV2
d_gene: .
abundance: once
j_gene: TRBJ1-2
CDR3aa: CASRLSQRYTF

v_gene: TRBV6-1
d_gene: .
abundance: .
j_gene: TRBJ1-4
CDR3aa: CASSDYGAIPNEKLFF

v_gene: TRBV10-3
d_gene: .
abundance: .
j_gene: TRBJ2-5
CDR3aa: CASQGDEGETQYF

v_gene: TRBV4-3
d_gene: .
abundance: .
j_gene: TRBJ2-3
CDR3aa: CASSQEAITDTQYF

v_gene: TRBV2
d_gene: TRBD1
abundance: .
j_gene: TRBJ1-5
CDR3aa: CASSGARGNQPQHF

v_gene: TRBV5-1
d_gene: TRBD1
abundance: .
j_gene: TRBJ1-1
CDR3aa: CASSFQDRGLTEAFF

v_gene: TRBV5-1
d_gene: TRBD2
abundance: .
j_gene: TRBJ2-4
CDR3aa: CASSPGLAGAKNIQYF

v_gene: TRBV18
d_gene: .
abundance: .
j_gene: TRBJ2-5
CDR3aa: CASSRRGRGLQETQYF

v_gene: TRBV10-3
d_gene: TRBD2
abundance: .
j_gene: TRBJ2-1
CDR3aa: CAIRGGDAATWDNEQFF

v_gene: TRBV6-1
d_gene: TRBD1
abundance: once
j_gene: TRBJ1-5
CDR3aa: CASRDRGPNQPQHF

v_gene: TRBV5-1
d_gene: TRBD2
abundance: .
j_gene: TRBJ2-1
CDR3aa: CASSPPGGEQFF

v_gene: TRBV18
d_gene: TRBD2
abundance: .
j_gene: TRBJ2-5
CDR3aa: CASSPRLAASYQETQYF